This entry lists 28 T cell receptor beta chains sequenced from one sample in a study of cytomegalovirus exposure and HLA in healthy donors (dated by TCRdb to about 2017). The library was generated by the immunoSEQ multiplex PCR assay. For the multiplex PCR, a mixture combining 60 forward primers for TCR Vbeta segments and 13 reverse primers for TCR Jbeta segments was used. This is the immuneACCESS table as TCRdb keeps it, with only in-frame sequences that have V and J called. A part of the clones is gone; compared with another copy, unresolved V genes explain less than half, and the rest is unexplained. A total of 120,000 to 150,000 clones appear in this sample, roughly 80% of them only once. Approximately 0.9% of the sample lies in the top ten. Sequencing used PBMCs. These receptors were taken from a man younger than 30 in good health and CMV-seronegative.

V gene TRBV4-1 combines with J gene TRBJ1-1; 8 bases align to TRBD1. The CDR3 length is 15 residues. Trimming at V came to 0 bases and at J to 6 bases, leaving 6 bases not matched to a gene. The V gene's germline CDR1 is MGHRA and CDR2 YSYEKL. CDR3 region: CASSQEDLTGAEAFF. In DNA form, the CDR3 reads TGCGCCAGCAGCCAAGAGGACCTGACAGGGGCTGAAGCTTTCTTT.

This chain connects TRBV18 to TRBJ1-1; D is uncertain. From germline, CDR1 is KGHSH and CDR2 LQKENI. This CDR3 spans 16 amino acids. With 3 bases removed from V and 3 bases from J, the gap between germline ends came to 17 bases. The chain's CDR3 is CASSPQYTNFDTEAFF. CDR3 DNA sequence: TGTGCCAGCTCACCCCAATACACAAATTTCGACACTGAAGCTTTCTTT.

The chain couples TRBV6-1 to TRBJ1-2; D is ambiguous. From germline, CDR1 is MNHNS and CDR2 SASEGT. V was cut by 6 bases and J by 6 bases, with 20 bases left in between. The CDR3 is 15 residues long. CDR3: CASSLGLLGFHGYTF. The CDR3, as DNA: TGTGCCAGCAGCCTCGGACTCCTGGGATTCCATGGCTACACCTTC.

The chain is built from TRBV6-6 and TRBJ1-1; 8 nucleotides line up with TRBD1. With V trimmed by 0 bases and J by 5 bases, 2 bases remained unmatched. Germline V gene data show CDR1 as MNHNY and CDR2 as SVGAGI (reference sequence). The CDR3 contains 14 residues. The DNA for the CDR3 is TGTGCCAGCAGTTACTCAACAGGGGGAACTGAAGCTTTCTTT. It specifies CASSYSTGGTEAFF.

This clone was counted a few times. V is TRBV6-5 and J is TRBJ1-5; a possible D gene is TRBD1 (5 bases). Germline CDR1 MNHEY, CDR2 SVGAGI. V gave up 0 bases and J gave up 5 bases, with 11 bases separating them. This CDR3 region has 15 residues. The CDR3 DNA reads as TGTGCCAGCAGTTACTCAGATACAGGATATCAGCCCCAGCATTTT. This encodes CASSYSDTGYQPQHF.

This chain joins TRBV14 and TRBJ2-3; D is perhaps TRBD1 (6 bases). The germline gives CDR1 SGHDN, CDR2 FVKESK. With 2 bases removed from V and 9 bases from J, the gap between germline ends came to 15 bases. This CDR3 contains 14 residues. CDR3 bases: TGTGCCAGCAGCCAATCCGTAGGGGGAAGGACGCAGTATTTT. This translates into CASSQSVGGRTQYF.

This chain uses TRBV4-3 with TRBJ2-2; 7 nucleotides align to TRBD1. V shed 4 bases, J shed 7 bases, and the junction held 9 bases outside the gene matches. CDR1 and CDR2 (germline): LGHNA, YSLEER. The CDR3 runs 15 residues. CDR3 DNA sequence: TGCGCCAGCAGCCGCCGACAGGGTGGTGGCGGGGAGCTGTTTTTT. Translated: CASSRRQGGGGELFF.

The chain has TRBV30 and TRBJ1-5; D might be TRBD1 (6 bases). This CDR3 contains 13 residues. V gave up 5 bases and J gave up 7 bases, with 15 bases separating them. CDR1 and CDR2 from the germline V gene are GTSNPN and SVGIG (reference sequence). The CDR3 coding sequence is TGTGCCTGGGAGGCGGGGGCAGGGCAGCCCCAGCATTTT. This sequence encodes CAWEAGAGQPQHF.

CDR3 DNA sequence: TGTGCCAGTAGTCTACGCCGCCCCGGGACAGGGGGTCAAACTAATGAAAAACTGTTTTTT. It codes for CASSLRRPGTGGQTNEKLFF. This chain links TRBV19 with TRBJ1-4; 11 nucleotides align to TRBD1. CDR1 is LNHDA, CDR2 SQIVND, per germline (reference sequence). The ends lost 5 bases at V and 1 base at J; junction bases unmatched: 15. CDR3 length equals 20 residues.

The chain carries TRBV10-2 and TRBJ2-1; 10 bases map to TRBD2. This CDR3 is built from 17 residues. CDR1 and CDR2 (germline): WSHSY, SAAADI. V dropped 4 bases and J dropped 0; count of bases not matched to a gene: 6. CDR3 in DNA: TGCGCCAGCAGTGTAGTAGCGGGGGGTTCCTCCTACAATGAGCAGTTCTTC. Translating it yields CASSVVAGGSSYNEQFF.

The CDR3 nucleotides read TGTGCCAGCAGCCAGGGGGGACAGCCCACAGATACGCAGTATTTT. Its translation: CASSQGGQPTDTQYF. The gene calls are TRBV7-2 and TRBJ2-3, with D perhaps matching TRBD1 (7 bases). V lost 5 bases and J lost 2, with 14 bases in between. From germline, CDR1 is SGHTA and CDR2 FQGNSA. The CDR3 contains 15 residues.

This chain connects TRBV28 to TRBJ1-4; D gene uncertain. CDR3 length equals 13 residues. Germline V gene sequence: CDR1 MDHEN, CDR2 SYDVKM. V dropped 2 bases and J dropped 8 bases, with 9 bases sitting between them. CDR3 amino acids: CASSLTQREKLFF. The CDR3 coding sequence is TGTGCCAGCAGTTTAACCCAACGGGAAAAACTGTTTTTT.

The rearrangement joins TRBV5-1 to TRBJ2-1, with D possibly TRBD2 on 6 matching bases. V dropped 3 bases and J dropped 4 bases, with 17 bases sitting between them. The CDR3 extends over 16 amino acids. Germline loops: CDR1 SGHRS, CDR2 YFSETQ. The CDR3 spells CASSSSGTGGYNEQFF. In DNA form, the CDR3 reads TGCGCCAGCAGCTCATCCGGGACCGGGGGATACAATGAGCAGTTCTTC.

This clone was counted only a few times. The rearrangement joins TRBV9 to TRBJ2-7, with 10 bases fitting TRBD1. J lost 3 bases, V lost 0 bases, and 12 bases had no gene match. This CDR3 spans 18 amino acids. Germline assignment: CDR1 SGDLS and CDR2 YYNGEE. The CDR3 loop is CASSVGAGTGVSRYEQYF. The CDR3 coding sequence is TGTGCCAGCAGCGTAGGGGCCGGGACAGGGGTATCGCGCTACGAGCAGTACTTC.

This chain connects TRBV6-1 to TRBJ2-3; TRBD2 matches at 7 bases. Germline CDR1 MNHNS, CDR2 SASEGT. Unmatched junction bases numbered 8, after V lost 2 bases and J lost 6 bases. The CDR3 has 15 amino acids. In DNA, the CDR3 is TGTGCCAGCAGTGAACCGGGGAGGGGTGGGGATACGCAGTATTTT. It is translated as CASSEPGRGGDTQYF.

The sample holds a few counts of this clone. The CDR3 sequence: CASSFPSTGEQYF. The CDR3 region has the DNA TGTGCCAGCAGCTTTCCTAGCACGGGCGAGCAGTACTTC. The gene calls are TRBV7-9 and TRBJ2-7; maybe TRBD2 (5 bases). Trimming cost V 3 bases and J 6 bases, with 12 bases left between them. The CDR3 extends over 13 amino acids. Germline CDR1 is SEHNR and CDR2 is FQNEAQ (reference sequence).

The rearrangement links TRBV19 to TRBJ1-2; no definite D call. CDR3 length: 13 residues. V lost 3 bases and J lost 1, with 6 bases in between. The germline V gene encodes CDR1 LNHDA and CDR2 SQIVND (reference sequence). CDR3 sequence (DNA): TGTGCCAGTAGTATCCAGATTAACTATGGCTACACCTTC. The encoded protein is CASSIQINYGYTF.

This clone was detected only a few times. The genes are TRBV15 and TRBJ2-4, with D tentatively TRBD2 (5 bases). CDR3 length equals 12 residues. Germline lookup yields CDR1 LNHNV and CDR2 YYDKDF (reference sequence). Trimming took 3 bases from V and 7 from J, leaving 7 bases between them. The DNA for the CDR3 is TGTGCCACCAGCAGCTTAGCGAACATTCAGTACTTC. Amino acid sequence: CATSSLANIQYF.

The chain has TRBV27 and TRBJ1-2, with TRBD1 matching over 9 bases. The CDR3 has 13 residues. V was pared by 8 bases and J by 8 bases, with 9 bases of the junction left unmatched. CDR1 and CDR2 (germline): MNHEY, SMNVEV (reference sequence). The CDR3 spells CASAPGQGGGYTF. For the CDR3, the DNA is TGTGCCAGCGCCCCGGGACAGGGCGGCGGCTACACCTTC.

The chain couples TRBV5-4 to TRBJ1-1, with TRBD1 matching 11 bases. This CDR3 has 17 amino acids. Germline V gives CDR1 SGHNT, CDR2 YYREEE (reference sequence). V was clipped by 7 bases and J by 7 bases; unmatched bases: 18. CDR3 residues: CASHSSGTGGLAGEAFF. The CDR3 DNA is TGTGCCAGCCACAGTTCCGGGACAGGGGGTTTGGCAGGTGAAGCTTTCTTT.

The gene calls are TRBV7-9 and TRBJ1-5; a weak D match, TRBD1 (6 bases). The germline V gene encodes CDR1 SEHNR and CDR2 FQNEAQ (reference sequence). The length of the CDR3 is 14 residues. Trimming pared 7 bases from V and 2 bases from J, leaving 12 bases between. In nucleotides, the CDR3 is TGTGCCAGCATGGGACACGGGGGCAATCAGCCCCAGCATTTT. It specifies CASMGHGGNQPQHF.

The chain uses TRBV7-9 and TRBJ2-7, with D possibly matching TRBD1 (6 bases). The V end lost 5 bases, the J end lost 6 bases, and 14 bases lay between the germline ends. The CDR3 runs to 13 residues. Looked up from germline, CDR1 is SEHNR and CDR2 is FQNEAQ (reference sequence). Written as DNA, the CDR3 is TGTGCCAGCAGCCCTACGGGACAACGCGAGCAGTACTTC. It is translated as CASSPTGQREQYF.

CDR3 DNA: TGTGCCAGCAGTGATACGGGTAATTCACCCCTCCACTTT. Translation gives CASSDTGNSPLHF. The chain has TRBV27 and TRBJ1-6; D remains unclear. The germline V gene encodes CDR1 MNHEY and CDR2 SMNVEV (reference sequence). V was cut by 5 bases and J by 6 bases, with 8 bases left in between. The CDR3 spans 13 residues.

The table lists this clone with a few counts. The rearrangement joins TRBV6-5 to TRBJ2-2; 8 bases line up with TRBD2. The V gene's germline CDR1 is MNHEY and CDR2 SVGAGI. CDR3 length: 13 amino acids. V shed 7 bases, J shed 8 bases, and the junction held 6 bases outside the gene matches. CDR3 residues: CASTQAGAGELFF. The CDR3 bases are TGTGCCAGCACCCAAGCGGGGGCTGGGGAGCTGTTTTTT.

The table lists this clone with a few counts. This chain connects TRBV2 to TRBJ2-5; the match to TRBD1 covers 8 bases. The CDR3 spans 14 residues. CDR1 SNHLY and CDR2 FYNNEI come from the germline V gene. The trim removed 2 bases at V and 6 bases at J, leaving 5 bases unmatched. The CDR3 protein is CASSERTGRKTQYF. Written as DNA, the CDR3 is TGTGCCAGCAGTGAACGGACAGGGAGGAAGACCCAGTACTTC.

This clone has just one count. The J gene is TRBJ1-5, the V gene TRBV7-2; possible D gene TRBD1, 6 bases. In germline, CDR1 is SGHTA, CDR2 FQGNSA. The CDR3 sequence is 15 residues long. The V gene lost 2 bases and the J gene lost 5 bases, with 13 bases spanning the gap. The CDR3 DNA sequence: TGTGCCAGCAGCTTAACCCGGGACATTTATCAGCCCCAGCATTTT. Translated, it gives CASSLTRDIYQPQHF.

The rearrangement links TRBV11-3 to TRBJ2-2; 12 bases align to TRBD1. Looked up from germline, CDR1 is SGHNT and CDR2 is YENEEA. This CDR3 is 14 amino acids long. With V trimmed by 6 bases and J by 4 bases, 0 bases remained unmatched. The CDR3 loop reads CASRGQGATGELFF. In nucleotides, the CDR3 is TGTGCCAGCAGGGGACAGGGGGCCACCGGGGAGCTGTTTTTT.

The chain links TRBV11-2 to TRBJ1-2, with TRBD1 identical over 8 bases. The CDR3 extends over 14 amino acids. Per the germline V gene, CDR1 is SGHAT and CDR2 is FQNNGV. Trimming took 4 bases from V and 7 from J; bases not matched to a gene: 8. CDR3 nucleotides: TGTGCCAGCAGCTCCACCGGGACAGGTCCTGGCTACACCTTC. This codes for CASSSTGTGPGYTF.